A selection of T cell receptor beta chains follows, all from one sample in a study of blood T cell repertoires in COVID-19. Generated by immunoSEQ multiplex PCR, the TCRdb table keeps only in-frame clones and is missing some. The sample records 300,000 to 350,000 clones, about nine tenths being singletons. Sequencing was done on a sample of peripheral blood. The source of these receptors is a man aged 18 to 30 with active or convalescent COVID-19. Each CDR3 is given with its conserved first and last residue. The D gene is left open where the match is weak. Clone sizes are given selectively: once, few, many, or a class where the clone is expanded.

V,size,J,D,CDR3,DNA
TRBV7-8,.,TRBJ1-1,TRBD1,CASSRTGGTEAFF,TGTGCCAGCAGTCGAACAGGGGGCACTGAAGCTTTCTTT
TRBV4-1,.,TRBJ2-2,.,CASSQDAGYTGELFF,TGCGCCAGCAGCCAAGATGCGGGGTACACCGGGGAGCTGTTTTTT
TRBV7-9,.,TRBJ2-1,TRBD2,CAGHRGLAGVPPYYNEQFF,TGTGCCGGTCATCGGGGACTAGCGGGAGTTCCCCCTTACTACAATGAGCAGTTCTTC
TRBV19,.,TRBJ1-2,TRBD1,CASKTGTGGMEGYTF,TGTGCCAGTAAGACCGGGACAGGGGGCATGGAGGGCTACACCTTC
TRBV9,once,TRBJ2-7,TRBD2,CASSVAGSGRDEQYF,TGTGCCAGCAGCGTAGCTGGTAGCGGGAGAGACGAGCAGTACTTC
TRBV19,.,TRBJ2-1,.,CASSMFYDEQFF,TGTGCCAGTAGTATGTTCTATGATGAGCAGTTCTTC
TRBV27,.,TRBJ2-7,.,CASSFGGEQYF,TGTGCCAGCAGTTTCGGGGGCGAGCAGTACTTC
TRBV24-1,.,TRBJ2-1,TRBD2,CATSDWGTSGSIHEQFF,TGTGCCACCAGTGATTGGGGGACTAGCGGGAGTATCCATGAGCAGTTCTTC
TRBV7-9,.,TRBJ2-7,.,CASSLEGKGDYEQYF,TGTGCCAGCAGCTTGGAGGGGAAAGGGGACTACGAGCAGTACTTC
TRBV11-3,few,TRBJ2-1,TRBD2,CASSLSAGASYNEQFF,TGTGCCAGCAGCCTCTCAGCGGGGGCCTCCTACAATGAGCAGTTCTTC
TRBV5-5,once,TRBJ1-5,.,CASSLEGQGIHNQPQHF,TGTGCCAGCAGCTTGGAAGGGCAGGGTATTCACAATCAGCCCCAGCATTTT
TRBV7-6,.,TRBJ2-3,TRBD2,CASSLVSLAGTDTQYF,TGTGCCAGCAGCTTAGTAAGTCTAGCGGGCACAGATACGCAGTATTTT
TRBV3-1/TRBV3-2,.,TRBJ2-3,TRBD2,CASSRDEVAGGLTDTQYF,TGTGCCAGCAGCCGAGACGAGGTAGCGGGGGGGCTTACAGATACGCAGTATTTT
TRBV7-2,once,TRBJ2-3,.,CASSLSRSASTDTQYF,TGTGCCAGCAGCTTATCACGGAGCGCTAGCACAGATACGCAGTATTTT
TRBV9,.,TRBJ1-1,.,CASSKKTGRSFGQNTEAFF,TGTGCCAGCAGCAAGAAGACAGGCCGCAGCTTCGGACAGAACACTGAAGCTTTCTTT
TRBV4-1,once,TRBJ2-3,TRBD2,CASSHWTGGSGDTQYF,TGCGCCAGCAGCCACTGGACCGGGGGGAGCGGAGATACGCAGTATTTT
TRBV6-2/TRBV6-3,.,TRBJ2-1,TRBD2,CASSYSVAGRNEQFF,TGTGCCAGCAGTTACAGCGTAGCGGGAAGGAATGAGCAGTTCTTC
TRBV29-1,.,TRBJ2-7,TRBD2,CSVLLAGAYEQYF,TGCAGCGTTTTACTAGCGGGAGCCTACGAGCAGTACTTC
TRBV19,.,TRBJ1-5,TRBD1,CASNEETGIFIQPQHF,TGTGCCAGTAACGAGGAGACAGGGATTTTTATACAGCCCCAGCATTTT
TRBV7-2,.,TRBJ1-3,.,CASSADSGNTIYF,TGTGCCAGCAGCGCAGACTCTGGAAACACCATATATTTT
TRBV7-8,.,TRBJ2-2,.,CASSLAHPANTGELFF,TGTGCCAGCAGCTTGGCCCACCCCGCTAACACCGGGGAGCTGTTTTTT
TRBV9,.,TRBJ1-3,TRBD1,CASSVRTGSGNTIYF,TGTGCCAGCAGCGTCCGGACAGGGAGTGGAAACACCATATATTTT
TRBV18,.,TRBJ1-1,.,CASSPTGWDTEAFF,TGTGCCAGCTCACCAACAGGGTGGGACACTGAAGCTTTCTTT
TRBV9,.,TRBJ2-2,TRBD2,CASSPGLAGAHTGELFF,TGTGCCAGCAGCCCAGGACTAGCGGGGGCGCACACCGGGGAGCTGTTTTTT
TRBV5-1,.,TRBJ2-5,TRBD2,CASSPASGRGETQYF,TGCGCCAGCAGCCCCGCTAGCGGGAGAGGGGAGACCCAGTACTTC
TRBV7-9,.,TRBJ1-2,.,CASSPGARAYGYTF,TGTGCCAGCAGCCCTGGGGCCAGGGCCTATGGCTACACCTTC
TRBV5-4,few,TRBJ1-1,.,CASSLGTDFFTEAFF,TGTGCCAGCAGCTTGGGGACAGATTTTTTCACTGAAGCTTTCTTT
TRBV18,.,TRBJ1-1,TRBD1,CASSLGQGNTEAFF,TGTGCCAGCTCACTGGGACAGGGAAACACTGAAGCTTTCTTT
TRBV27,.,TRBJ2-4,.,CASSFVGGLAKNIQYF,TGTGCCAGCAGTTTCGTAGGCGGATTAGCCAAAAACATTCAGTACTTC
TRBV4-1,.,TRBJ2-7,TRBD2,CASSRGLAGFPGYEQYF,TGCGCCAGCAGCCGAGGACTAGCGGGGTTCCCGGGCTACGAGCAGTACTTC
TRBV7-2,.,TRBJ1-5,.,CASSPDWDIIRQPQHF,TGTGCCAGCAGCCCAGACTGGGACATAATCCGTCAGCCCCAGCATTTT
TRBV19,.,TRBJ1-5,.,CASSMGLNQPQHF,TGTGCCAGTAGTATGGGGCTTAATCAGCCCCAGCATTTT
TRBV11-1,.,TRBJ2-7,.,CASSLGTLTYEQYF,TGTGCCAGCAGCCTCGGGACTCTAACCTACGAGCAGTACTTC
TRBV27,.,TRBJ2-1,TRBD2,CASSSGRALNEQFF,TGTGCCAGCAGTTCCGGGAGGGCCCTCAATGAGCAGTTCTTC
TRBV5-1,.,TRBJ2-3,TRBD2,CASSPREVTSTDTQYF,TGCGCCAGCAGCCCCCGGGAGGTGACTAGCACAGATACGCAGTATTTT
TRBV11-3,.,TRBJ2-6,.,CASSRDSGANVLTF,TGTGCCAGCAGCCGGGACTCTGGGGCCAACGTCCTGACTTTC
TRBV21-1,.,TRBJ2-7,.,CALLLEQYF,TGTGCCCTTCTCTTGGAGCAGTACTTC
TRBV10-1,.,TRBJ1-2,TRBD1,CASSAGQGFGYTF,TGCGCCAGCAGCGCGGGACAGGGGTTCGGCTACACCTTC
TRBV24-1,.,TRBJ1-5,.,CATSDWEEHGISNQPQHF,TGTGCCACCAGTGATTGGGAAGAACACGGGATTAGCAATCAGCCCCAGCATTTT
TRBV19,.,TRBJ2-3,.,CASRRQVGTDTQYF,TGTGCCAGTCGACGACAGGTCGGGACAGATACGCAGTATTTT
TRBV19,.,TRBJ1-6,.,CASKKRGSTYNSPLHF,TGTGCCAGTAAGAAAAGGGGGAGTACCTATAATTCACCCCTCCACTTT
TRBV18,.,TRBJ1-3,.,CASSPSTAYSGNTIYF,TGTGCCAGCTCACCGTCTACAGCCTATTCTGGAAACACCATATATTTT
TRBV5-6,.,TRBJ1-2,TRBD1,CASSQTGGGSSGYTF,TGTGCCAGCAGCCAAACAGGGGGAGGCTCCTCTGGCTACACCTTC
TRBV29-1,.,TRBJ2-3,TRBD2,CSVRGLKDTQYF,TGCAGCGTCCGGGGACTAAAAGATACGCAGTATTTT
TRBV2,.,TRBJ1-2,.,CASNERVTNTF,TGTGCCAGCAACGAGAGGGTAACAAACACCTTC
TRBV5-6,.,TRBJ2-3,.,CASSPGQSLTDTQYF,TGTGCCAGCAGCCCAGGACAAAGCCTCACAGATACGCAGTATTTT
TRBV5-1,.,TRBJ1-1,.,CASSPRTQNTEAFF,TGCGCCAGCAGCCCCCGGACACAAAACACTGAAGCTTTCTTT
TRBV4-1,.,TRBJ2-7,.,CASSQEVGSASYEQYF,TGCGCCAGCAGCCAAGAAGTTGGCAGTGCCTCCTACGAGCAGTACTTC